Only a few counts were recorded for the clone carrying this T cell receptor beta chain. Its antigen is unknown. This specimen belongs to a study of OX40 agonist ivuxolimab in advanced cancers. The CDR3 length is 14 residues. The V end was cut by 4 bases, the J end by 4 bases, with 13 bases between. CDR1 is LNHDA, CDR2 SQIVND, per germline (reference sequence). Study-wide results and limits: CD4+ and CD8+ blood T cells expanded clonally by week 6 at 0.1 to 3.0 mg/kg. CD8+ T cells averaged more expanded clones than CD4+.

The method was immunoSEQ multiplex PCR; TCRdb's version includes in-frame clones alone and lacks a portion of them. The data hold around 93,000 clones, with about 87% observed a single time. Specimen: CD4+ or CD8+ T cells sorted from blood, collected in a trial of the OX40 agonist ivuxolimab. The sequence was obtained from an adult with an advanced solid tumor such as melanoma, head and neck, liver or kidney cancer. The V gene is TRBV19, the J gene TRBJ1-2, with D perhaps TRBD1 (6 bases). The CDR3 DNA is TGTGCCAGTAGTACCCCGGGACAAGGCTATGGCTACACCTTC. It encodes CASSTPGQGYGYTF.